This T cell receptor beta chain was sequenced during a study of T cells in Graves' hyperthyroidism and ophthalmopathy (dated by TCRdb to the late 2010s). At the level of the whole study: Peripheral blood samples were taken at the time of initial diagnosis, prior to any treatment. Prospective prediction of ophthalmopathy was tested in an independent validation cohort consisting of roughly 19 hyperthyroidism patients and some 17 patients who later progressed to ophthalmopathy. A discovery cohort of around 98 patients, 43 with Graves' ophthalmopathy and 55 to 60 with stable Graves' hyperthyroidism, was used to find distinguishing TCR V-J signatures. In addition, the study compared T-cell repertoires in thyroid tissue and in blood from roughly 6 Graves' hyperthyroidism patients. For training and testing, the roughly 93 patients in the discovery cohort were randomly divided in a 7:3 ratio. The paper describes TCR Vbeta CDR3 sequencing of 120 to 150 peripheral blood samples, made up of 43 ophthalmopathy patients, roughly 75 hyperthyroidism patients and 17 progressor patients. Following sampling, methimazole starting at 30 mg daily was given to hyperthyroidism patients, and high-dose intravenous methylprednisolone was given to ophthalmopathy patients. Summary of the overall study and its limitations: In validation, the model predicted progression to ophthalmopathy with approximately 69% sensitivity and about 72% specificity, a median of about 6.7 months before onset. Sample size was not statistically predetermined, and blinding of investigators to group allocation was not performed. Most expanded thyroid clonotypes (frequency above 0.001) were also detected in blood, suggesting blood repertoires may reflect thyroid immune responses. A model built on a 13 V-J signature distinguished ophthalmopathy from stable hyperthyroidism, reaching about 88% sensitivity and 81.08% specificity in cross-validation and 80%/75% in testing.

The TCR beta CDR3 regions were amplified from RNA transcripts. A first-round RT-PCR of the TCR CDR3 used the HTBI primer set with the Qiagen OneStep RT-PCR kit. A second multiplex PCR round built the libraries, followed by size selection and purification. Sequencing of the libraries was done on an Illumina HiSeq2000 using paired-end 100 bp reads. As for how the authors treated the data: SOAPnuke was used to process the raw data, with reads discarded if the reads contained adapters or uncalled bases, had a mean Phred below 15, or lacked an exact constant-primer or identifier match. High-quality paired reads were merged with COPE v1.2.5, and unique nucleotide sequences were defined as clonotypes. MiTCR v1.1 was used to align the clonotypes against IMGT TRBV, TRBD and TRBJ reference segments. Only V-J combinations with frequency above 0.0001, covering 99.2% of repertoires, were analysed. The TCS score was defined as F50 (clonal expansion) divided by E x V (chaos), with BLOSUM62-based TCRdist calculated between CDR3 peptides within each V-J. Welch's t-statistics and random forest reduced roughly 530 V-J features to 13, which were used in a naive Bayes classifier (R e1071). Starting from the raw public reads, TCRdb applied fastp trimming at Q25, assembled clones with MiXCR and retained in-frame beta chains. Every CDR3 protein is listed once, alongside the most common genes and DNA of its rows. It is TCRdb's table, rather than the study itself, that gives the V and J calls and clone size. Counted in this sample were a few hundred thousand distinct CDR3 sequences; just under 15% of them appeared once. Less than 35% of the sample rests with the top ten.

The CDR3 holds 13 amino acids from the cysteine to the phenylalanine. Of all the DNA, just the CDR3 is kept, 39 bases in frame from base 1. Trimming costs V 8 bases and J 4 bases, and their ends lie 12 bases apart. CDR1 and CDR2 were assigned from the germline V gene as MDHEN and SYDVKM. Stable Graves' hyperthyroidism was defined as the absence of progression to ophthalmopathy over 18 months of follow-up. Hyperthyroidism patients were newly diagnosed, with disease duration under 2 months, and aged 18 to 65 years. Any patient with an uncontrolled infection, another autoimmune disease, pregnancy or lactation was excluded. Diagnoses relied on clinical symptoms, serum thyroxine and TRAb, thyroid ultrasound and orbital computed tomography. Ficoll-Paque density gradient centrifugation was used to isolate PBMCs from 10 ml of fresh peripheral blood. Total RNA was extracted using Trizol reagent, and RNA quality was assessed on an Agilent 2100 Bioanalyzer.

The table lists this clonotype with many counts. Its antigen is not yet known. Within one base of it there is no much larger clone, and no base qualities were kept. Rearrangement joined TRBV28 to TRBJ1-3; no D segment can be confidently identified. Source material: blood. This clonotype was obtained from a woman younger than 45 with Graves' hyperthyroidism. The CDR3 here reads CASCEVSGNTIYF. The sequence in DNA is TGTGCCAGCTGCGAGGTCTCGGGAAACACCATATATTTT.